The clone carrying this T cell receptor (beta chain) occurred a few times. Its antigen remains unknown. This sample was included in a study of Graves' ophthalmopathy and Graves' hyperthyroidism. Certain patients, namely those with other autoimmune diseases, uncontrolled infections, pregnancy or lactation, were excluded. It was from roughly 9.3 ml of fresh peripheral blood that the PBMCs came. Study findings and constraints: Among expanded thyroid clonotypes above 0.001 frequency, most also occurred in blood. Cross-validated, the 13-signature model showed 87.88%/81.08% sensitivity/specificity, and 80%/75% in the test set.

The authors amplified TCR beta CDR3 regions, and they did so from RNA transcripts for repertoire sequencing. An initial RT-PCR round employing HTBI primers preceded a second-round multiplex PCR. TCRdb itself ran the multiplex PCR reads through MiXCR, one entry per CDR3 protein. The sample has roughly 220,000 distinct CDR3 sequences; about 47% are singletons. Germline loops: CDR1 SGHVS, CDR2 FNYEAQ. Trimming cost V 3 bases and J 0 bases; bases outside gene matches: 4. The CDR3 extends over 16 amino acids. The chain links TRBV7-6 to TRBJ2-7, with 11 positions matching TRBD2. The receptor's source is an adult man with Graves' ophthalmopathy. Sequences were obtained from peripheral blood. In DNA, the CDR3 is TGTGCCAGCAGCTTCTACACTAGCGGGAGCTCCTACGAGCAGTACTTC. Translation: CASSFYTSGSSYEQYF.